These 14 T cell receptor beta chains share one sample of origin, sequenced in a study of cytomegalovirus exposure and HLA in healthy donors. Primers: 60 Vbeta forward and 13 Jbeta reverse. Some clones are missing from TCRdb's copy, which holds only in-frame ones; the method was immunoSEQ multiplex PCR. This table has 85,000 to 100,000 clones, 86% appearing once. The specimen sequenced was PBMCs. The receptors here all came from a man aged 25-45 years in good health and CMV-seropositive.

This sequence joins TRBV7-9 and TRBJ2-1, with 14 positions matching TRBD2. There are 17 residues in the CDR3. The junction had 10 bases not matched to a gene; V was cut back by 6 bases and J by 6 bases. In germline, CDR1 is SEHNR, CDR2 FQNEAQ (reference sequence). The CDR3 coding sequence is TGTGCCAGCAGGGCCGGGACTAGCGGGAGTATGATCAATGAGCAGTTCTTC. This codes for CASRAGTSGSMINEQFF. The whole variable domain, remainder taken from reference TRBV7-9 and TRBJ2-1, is DTGVSQNPRHKITKRGQNVTFRCDPISEHNRLYWYRQTLGQGPEFLTYFQNEAQLEKSRLLSDRFSAERPKGSFSTLEIQRTEQGDSAMYLCASRAGTSGSMINEQFFGPGTRLTVL.

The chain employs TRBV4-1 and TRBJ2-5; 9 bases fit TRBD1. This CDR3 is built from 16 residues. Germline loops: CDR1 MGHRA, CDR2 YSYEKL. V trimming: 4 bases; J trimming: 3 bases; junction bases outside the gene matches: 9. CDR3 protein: CASSPRQGVTKETQYF. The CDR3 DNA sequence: TGCGCCAGCAGCCCACGACAGGGGGTGACTAAAGAGACCCAGTACTTC.

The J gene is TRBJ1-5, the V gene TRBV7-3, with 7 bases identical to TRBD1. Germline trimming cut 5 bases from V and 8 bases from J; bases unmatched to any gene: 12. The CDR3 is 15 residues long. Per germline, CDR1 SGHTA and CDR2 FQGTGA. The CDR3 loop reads CASSARQGRSEPQHF. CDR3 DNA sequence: TGTGCCAGCAGCGCCCGACAGGGACGTTCGGAGCCCCAGCATTTT.

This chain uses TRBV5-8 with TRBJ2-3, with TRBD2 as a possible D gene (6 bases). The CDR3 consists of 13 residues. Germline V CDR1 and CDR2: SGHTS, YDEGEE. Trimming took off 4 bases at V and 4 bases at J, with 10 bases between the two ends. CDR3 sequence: CASSPWGADTQYF. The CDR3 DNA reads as TGTGCCAGCAGCCCGTGGGGGGCAGATACGCAGTATTTT.

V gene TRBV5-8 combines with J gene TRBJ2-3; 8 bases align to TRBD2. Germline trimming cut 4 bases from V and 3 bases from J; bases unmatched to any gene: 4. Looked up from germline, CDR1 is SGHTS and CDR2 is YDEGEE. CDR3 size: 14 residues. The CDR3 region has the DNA TGTGCCAGCAGCCCGGGACTAGGAACAGATACGCAGTATTTT. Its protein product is CASSPGLGTDTQYF.

The CDR3 here is CASSQVGQGDEKLFF. CDR3 sequence (DNA): TGTGCCAGCAGCCAAGTCGGACAGGGGGATGAAAAACTGTTTTTT. The J gene is TRBJ1-4, the V gene TRBV4-2; 10 positions match TRBD1. With V trimmed by 1 base and J by 6 bases, 2 bases remained unmatched. The CDR3 length is 15 residues. From germline, CDR1 is LGHNA and CDR2 YNFKEQ.

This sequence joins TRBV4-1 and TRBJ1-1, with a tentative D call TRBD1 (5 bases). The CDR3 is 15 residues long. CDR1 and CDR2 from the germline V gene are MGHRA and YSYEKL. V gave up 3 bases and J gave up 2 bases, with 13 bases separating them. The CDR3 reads CASSHTTEQNTEAFF. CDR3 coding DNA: TGCGCCAGCAGCCACACGACAGAACAAAACACTGAAGCTTTCTTT.

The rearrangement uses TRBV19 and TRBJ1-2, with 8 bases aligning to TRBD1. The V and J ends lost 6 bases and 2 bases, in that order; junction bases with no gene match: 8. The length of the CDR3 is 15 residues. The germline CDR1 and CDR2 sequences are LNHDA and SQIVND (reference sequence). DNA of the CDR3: TGTGCCAGTAGGCGCGGACAGGGTTACAACTATGGCTACACCTTC. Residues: CASRRGQGYNYGYTF.

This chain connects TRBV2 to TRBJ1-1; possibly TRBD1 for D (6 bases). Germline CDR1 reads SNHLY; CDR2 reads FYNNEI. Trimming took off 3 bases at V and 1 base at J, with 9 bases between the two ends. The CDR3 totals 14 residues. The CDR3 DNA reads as TGTGCCAGCAGTGATACAGGGCGGAACACTGAAGCTTTCTTT. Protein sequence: CASSDTGRNTEAFF.

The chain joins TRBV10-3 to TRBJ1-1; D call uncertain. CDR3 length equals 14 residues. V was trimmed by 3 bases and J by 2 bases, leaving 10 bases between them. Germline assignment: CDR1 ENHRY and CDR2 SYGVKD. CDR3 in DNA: TGTGCCATCAGTGAATGGCAGTACAACACTGAAGCTTTCTTT. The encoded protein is CAISEWQYNTEAFF.

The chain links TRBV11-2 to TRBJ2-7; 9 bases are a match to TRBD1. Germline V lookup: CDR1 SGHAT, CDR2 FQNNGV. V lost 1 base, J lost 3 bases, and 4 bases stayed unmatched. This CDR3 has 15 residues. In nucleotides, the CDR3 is TGTGCCAGCAGCTTAGGGCCGGGACAGGGCTACGAGCAGTACTTC. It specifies CASSLGPGQGYEQYF.

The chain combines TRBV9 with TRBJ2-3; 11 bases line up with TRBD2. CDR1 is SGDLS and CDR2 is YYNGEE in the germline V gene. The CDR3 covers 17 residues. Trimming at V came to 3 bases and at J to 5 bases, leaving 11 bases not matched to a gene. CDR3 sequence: CASSAQSLAGGIDTQYF. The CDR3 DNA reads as TGTGCCAGCAGCGCCCAATCTCTAGCGGGAGGCATAGATACGCAGTATTTT.

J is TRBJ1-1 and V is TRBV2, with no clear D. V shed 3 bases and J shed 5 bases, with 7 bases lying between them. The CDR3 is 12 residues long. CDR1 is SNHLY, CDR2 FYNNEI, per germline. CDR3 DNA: TGTGCCAGCAGTGATGCGTGGACTGAAGCTTTCTTT. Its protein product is CASSDAWTEAFF. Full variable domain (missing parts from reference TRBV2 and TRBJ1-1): EPEVTQTPSHQVTQMGQEVILRCVPISNHLYFYWYRQILGQKVEFLVSFYNNEISEKSEIFDDQFSVERPDGSNFTLKIRSTKLEDSAMYFCASSDAWTEAFFGQGTRLTVV.

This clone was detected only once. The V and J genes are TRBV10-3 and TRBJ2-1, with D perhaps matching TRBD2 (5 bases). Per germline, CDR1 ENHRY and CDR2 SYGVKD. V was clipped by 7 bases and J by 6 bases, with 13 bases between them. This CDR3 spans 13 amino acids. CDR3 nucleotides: TGTGCCATCAAAGTCCTAGAGGGCAATGAGCAGTTCTTC. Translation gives CAIKVLEGNEQFF.